The source of this TCR beta chain is a study of shared clonotypes between healthy human individuals. Profiling relied on immunoSEQ multiplex PCR, and the TCRdb table lists in-frame clones only, not all of them. The sample carries 550,000 to 700,000 clones, roughly 73% recorded once. The sequence came from a woman in her thirties in good health. The sample consisted of memory CD4+ T cells sorted from blood. Regarding subset: CD45RA-negative fraction.

The CDR3 DNA is TGTGCCAGCAGCCCCAGACTAACCTACGAGCAGTACTTC. Translated: CASSPRLTYEQYF. This chain joins TRBV28 and TRBJ2-7, with D possibly being TRBD2 (5 bases). The CDR3 has 13 amino acids. V was cut by 6 bases and J by 2 bases, with 11 bases left in between. CDR1 and CDR2 (germline): MDHEN, SYDVKM. Together with reference TRBV28 and TRBJ2-7, the CDR3 gives the full variable domain: DVKVTQSSRYLVKRTGEKVFLECVQDMDHENMFWYRQDPGLGLRLIYFSYDVKMKEKGDIPEGYSVSREKKERFSLILESASTNQTSMYLCASSPRLTYEQYFGPGTRLTVT.